These T cell receptor beta chains were read from a single sample in a study of OX40 agonist ivuxolimab in advanced cancers. Assay used: immunoSEQ multiplex PCR; TCRdb lists only in-frame clones, some missing. The top ten hold 2.6% of the sample, which has some 42,000 clones, roughly 77% seen once. Sequenced here: CD4+ or CD8+ T cells sorted from blood, sampled in a trial of the OX40 agonist ivuxolimab. These receptors originate from an adult with an advanced solid tumor such as melanoma, head and neck, liver or kidney cancer. The CDR3 runs from the conserved cysteine through the conserved F or W. The D gene is left open where the match is weak. Clone size, where shown, is once, few, many, or a class for clones that have expanded.

j_gene | v_gene | len | abundance | d_gene | CDR3aa
TRBJ2-2 | TRBV6-5 | 14 | NA | NA | CASNYQGNTGELFF
TRBJ2-2 | TRBV6-1 | 13 | once | NA | CASSEFRVGELFF
TRBJ1-1 | TRBV18 | 16 | NA | TRBD1 | CASSPRQGGTNTEAFF
TRBJ1-2 | TRBV6-1 | 12 | NA | NA | CASSLGGYGYTF
TRBJ1-1 | TRBV4-2 | 14 | NA | NA | CASSPSGVDTEAFF
TRBJ1-1 | TRBV10-2 | 18 | NA | NA | CASSDLRGGAGRNTEAFF
TRBJ1-6 | TRBV7-9 | 12 | NA | NA | CASSLEGGPLHF
TRBJ1-3 | TRBV2 | 13 | NA | TRBD1 | CASSEQGAGTIYF
TRBJ2-3 | TRBV18 | 15 | NA | TRBD2 | CASSPLAGGPYTQYF
TRBJ1-2 | TRBV5-1 | 15 | NA | TRBD1 | CASSVRDSNPYGYTF
TRBJ2-7 | TRBV4-3 | 14 | NA | NA | CASSQDPDRYEQYF